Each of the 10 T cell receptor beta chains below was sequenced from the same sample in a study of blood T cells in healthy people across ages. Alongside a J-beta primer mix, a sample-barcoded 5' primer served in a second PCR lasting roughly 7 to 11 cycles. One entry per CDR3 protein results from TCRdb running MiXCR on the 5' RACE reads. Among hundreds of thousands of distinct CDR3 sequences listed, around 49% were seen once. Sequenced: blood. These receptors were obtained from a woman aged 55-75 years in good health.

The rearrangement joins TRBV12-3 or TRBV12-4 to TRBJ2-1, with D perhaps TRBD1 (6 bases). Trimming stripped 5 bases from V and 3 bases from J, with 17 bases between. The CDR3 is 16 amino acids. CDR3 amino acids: CASSPTQGGFYNEQFF. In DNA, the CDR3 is TGTGCCAGCAGTCCAACACAGGGTGGATTCTACAATGAGCAGTTCTTC.

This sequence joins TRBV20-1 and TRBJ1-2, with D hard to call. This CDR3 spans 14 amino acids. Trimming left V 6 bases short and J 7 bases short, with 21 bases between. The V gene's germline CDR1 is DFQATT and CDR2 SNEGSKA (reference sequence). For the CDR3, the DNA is TGCAGTGCCACCCCCGGCTCTGACCACTGTGGCTACACCTTC. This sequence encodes CSATPGSDHCGYTF.

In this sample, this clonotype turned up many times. As DNA, the CDR3 is TGTGCCAGCAGCCCCCGACAGGGTTCGGACTCCTACGAGCAGTACTTC. It codes for CASSPRQGSDSYEQYF. The rearrangement joins TRBV14 to TRBJ2-7, with 7 bases fitting TRBD1. This CDR3 is 16 amino acids long. V lost 4 bases and J lost 0; bases outside the gene matches: 9. CDR1 is SGHDN and CDR2 is FVKESK in the germline V gene.

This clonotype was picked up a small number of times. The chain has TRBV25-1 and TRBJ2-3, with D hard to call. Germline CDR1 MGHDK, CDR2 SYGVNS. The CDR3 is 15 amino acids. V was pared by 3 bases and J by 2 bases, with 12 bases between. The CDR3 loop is CASSDLQAYTDTQYF. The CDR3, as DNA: TGTGCCAGCAGTGATCTCCAGGCCTACACAGATACGCAGTATTTT.

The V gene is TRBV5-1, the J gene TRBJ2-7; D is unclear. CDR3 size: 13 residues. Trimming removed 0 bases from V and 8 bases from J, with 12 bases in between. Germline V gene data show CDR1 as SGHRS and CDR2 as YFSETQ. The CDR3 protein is CASSLEAGYKQYF. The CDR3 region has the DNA TGCGCCAGCAGCTTGGAGGCCGGGTATAAGCAGTACTTC.

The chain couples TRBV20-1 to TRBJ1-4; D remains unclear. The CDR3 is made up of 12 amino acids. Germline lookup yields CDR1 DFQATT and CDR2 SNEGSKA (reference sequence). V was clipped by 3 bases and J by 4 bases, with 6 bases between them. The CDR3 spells CSASPGNEKLFF. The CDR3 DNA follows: TGCAGTGCTAGCCCCGGTAATGAAAAACTGTTTTTT.

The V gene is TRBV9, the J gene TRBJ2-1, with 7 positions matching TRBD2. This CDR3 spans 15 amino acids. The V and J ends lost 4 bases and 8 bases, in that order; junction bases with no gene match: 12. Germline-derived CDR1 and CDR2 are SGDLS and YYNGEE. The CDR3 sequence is CASSRRRESVYEQFF. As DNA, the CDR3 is TGTGCCAGCAGCCGGAGGCGGGAGAGTGTGTATGAGCAGTTCTTC. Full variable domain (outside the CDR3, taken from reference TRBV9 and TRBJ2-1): DSGVTQTPKHLITATGQRVTLRCSPRSGDLSVYWYQQSLDQGLQFLIQYYNGEERAKGNILERFSAQQFPDLHSELNLSSLELGDSALYFCASSRRRESVYEQFFGPGTRLTVL.

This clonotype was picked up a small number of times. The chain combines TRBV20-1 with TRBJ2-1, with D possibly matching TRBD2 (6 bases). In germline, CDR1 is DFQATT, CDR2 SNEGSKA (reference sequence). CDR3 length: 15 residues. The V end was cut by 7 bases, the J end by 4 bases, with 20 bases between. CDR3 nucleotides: TGCAGTGTATCGGGGGAGAAGAGTGATTACAATGAGCAGTTCTTC. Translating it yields CSVSGEKSDYNEQFF.

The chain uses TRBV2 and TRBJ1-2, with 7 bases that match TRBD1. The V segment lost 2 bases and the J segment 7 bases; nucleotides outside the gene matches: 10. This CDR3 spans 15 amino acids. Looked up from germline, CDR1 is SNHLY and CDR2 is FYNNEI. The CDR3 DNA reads TGTGCCAGCAGTGAACCGGGACAGATCCCCCCTGGCTACACCTTC. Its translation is CASSEPGQIPPGYTF. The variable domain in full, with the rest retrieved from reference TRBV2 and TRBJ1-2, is EPEVTQTPSHQVTQMGQEVILRCVPISNHLYFYWYRQILGQKVEFLVSFYNNEISEKSEIFDDQFSVERPDGSNFTLKIRSTKLEDSAMYFCASSEPGQIPPGYTFGSGTRLTVV.

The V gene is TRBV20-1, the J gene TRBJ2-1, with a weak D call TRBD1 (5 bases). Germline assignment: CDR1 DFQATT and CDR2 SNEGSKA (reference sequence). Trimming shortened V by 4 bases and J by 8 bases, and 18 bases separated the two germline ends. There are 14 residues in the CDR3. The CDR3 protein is CSAIFEQGNDEQFF. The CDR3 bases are TGCAGTGCTATCTTCGAGCAGGGCAACGATGAGCAGTTCTTC.